One and the same sample provided the 13 T cell receptor beta chains below, sequenced in a study of regulatory T cells in long-lasting Graves disease. Time point denoted: persistent/refractory GD, antithyroid drugs over 5 years with positive TRAb. PBMC-extracted RNA yielded the TCR library. Library construction for TCR beta used iRepertoire HTBI primers and Arm-PCR of CDR3 regions. TCRdb called the multiplex PCR reads again in MiXCR, with one record for every CDR3 protein. The top ten clones hold about a quarter of a sample with about 420,000 distinct CDR3 sequences, around 20% of them seen once. Material: peripheral blood mononuclear cells (PBMCs), obtained when the disease was refractory, from a patient treated with antithyroid drugs. The origin of the receptors is a female donor with Graves disease.

This clonotype was counted at least ten times. The rearrangement joins TRBV20-1 to TRBJ1-4; no definite D call. The length of the CDR3 is 13 residues. V lost 6 bases, J lost 5 bases, and 13 bases lay in between. Germline CDR1 reads DFQATT; CDR2 reads SNEGSKA (reference sequence). CDR3 in DNA: TGCAGTGCCCCTGCAGGTGGAAATGAAAAACTGTTTTTT. It encodes CSAPAGGNEKLFF.

The chain links TRBV6-1 to TRBJ1-1; D gene ambiguous. Per the germline V gene, CDR1 is MNHNS and CDR2 is SASEGT. V shed 7 bases and J shed 1 base, with 16 bases lying between them. The CDR3 loop spans 15 amino acids. The CDR3 sequence: CASTLSVTGNTEAFF. In DNA form, the CDR3 reads TGTGCCAGCACTTTAAGCGTGACGGGGAACACTGAAGCTTTCTTT.

The sample holds a few counts of this clonotype. The gene calls are TRBV7-3 and TRBJ1-6; TRBD1 aligns across 7 bases. The germline V gene has CDR1 SGHTA and CDR2 FQGTGA. The V and J ends lost 5 bases and 10 bases, in that order; junction bases with no gene match: 11. CDR3 length equals 15 residues. The CDR3 coding sequence is TGTGCCAGCAGCCTCCTCCGACAGGGTGAATCACCCCTCCACTTT. Residues: CASSLLRQGESPLHF.

The table lists this clonotype with many counts. This chain connects TRBV27 to TRBJ1-4, with a possible D match to TRBD1 (5 bases). The CDR3 extends over 15 amino acids. Per the germline V gene, CDR1 is MNHEY and CDR2 is SMNVEV (reference sequence). Trimming took 4 bases from V and 0 from J, leaving 9 bases between them. The CDR3 sequence is CASSSRGATNEKLFF. The CDR3 DNA is TGTGCCAGCAGTTCCCGAGGGGCAACTAATGAAAAACTGTTTTTT.

This clonotype was counted ten times or more. The chain couples TRBV28 to TRBJ2-6, with D unresolved. V gave up 8 bases and J gave up 1 base, with 3 bases separating them. This CDR3 spans 12 amino acids. CDR1 and CDR2 (germline): MDHEN, SYDVKM. The CDR3 sequence: CASGSGANVLTF. The CDR3 DNA reads as TGTGCCAGCGGGTCTGGGGCCAACGTCCTGACTTTC.

This chain links TRBV28 with TRBJ2-3; unclear D gene. This CDR3 spans 11 amino acids. In germline, CDR1 is MDHEN, CDR2 SYDVKM. With 6 bases removed from V and 7 bases from J, the gap between germline ends came to 8 bases. CDR3 in DNA: TGTGCCAGCAGCCGAGATTATACGCAGTATTTT. Protein sequence: CASSRDYTQYF.

V and J are TRBV27 and TRBJ2-2, with TRBD2 matching over 14 bases. The length of the CDR3 is 16 residues. V dropped 9 bases and J dropped 3; count of bases not matched to a gene: 6. From germline, CDR1 is MNHEY and CDR2 SMNVEV (reference sequence). The CDR3 DNA reads as TGTGCCAGGATTCAGGGACTAGCGGGAGACACCGGGGAGCTGTTTTTT. Its protein product is CARIQGLAGDTGELFF.

This clonotype has only a few counts. The chain couples TRBV11-2 to TRBJ2-7; D might be TRBD1 (6 bases). The CDR3 extends over 16 amino acids. CDR1 is SGHAT, CDR2 FQNNGV, per germline. Trimming removed 1 base at V and 1 base at J, with 14 bases between. Here the CDR3 DNA reads TGTGCCAGCAGCTTAGGACACAGGGTACCGTCCTACGAGCAGTACTTC. Protein sequence: CASSLGHRVPSYEQYF.

The table lists this clonotype with many counts. This chain joins TRBV12-3 or TRBV12-4 and TRBJ1-2; D possibly corresponds to TRBD1 (5 bases). The CDR3 is 12 amino acids. Trimming shortened V by 4 bases and J by 12 bases, and 15 bases separated the two germline ends. CDR3 residues: CASSSLGGVDTF. The DNA for the CDR3 is TGTGCCAGCAGTTCCCTGGGGGGTGTAGACACCTTC.

The chain combines TRBV2 with TRBJ1-3; TRBD1 is a possible D gene (6 bases). The ends were cut back, 6 bases at V and 4 bases at J, with 16 bases in the middle. The CDR3 runs to 15 residues. The germline CDR1 and CDR2 sequences are SNHLY and FYNNEI. The CDR3: CASSARGAGGNTIYF. The CDR3 DNA reads as TGTGCCAGCAGCGCTCGGGGGGCTGGCGGAAACACCATATATTTT.

This clonotype came up many times. V usage is TRBV6-1 and J usage is TRBJ2-7; D gene ambiguous. The germline V gene encodes CDR1 MNHNS and CDR2 SASEGT. This CDR3 contains 13 residues. Trimming removed 8 bases from V and 1 base from J, with 12 bases in between. DNA of the CDR3: TGTGCCAGCGTCTCGGGCAGTTCCTACGAGCAGTACTTC. Translation gives CASVSGSSYEQYF.

The V and J genes are TRBV6-4 and TRBJ1-2, with no clear D. This CDR3 region has 13 residues. Germline CDR1 reads MRHNA; CDR2 reads SNTAGT. V lost 0 bases and J 6 bases, leaving 8 bases between the germline ends. The CDR3, as DNA: TGTGCCAGCAGTGACTCATTTTTTGATGGCTACACCTTC. It specifies CASSDSFFDGYTF.

This clonotype appeared many times. CDR3 in amino acids: CASSYWGFDEQYF. As DNA, the CDR3 is TGTGCCAGCAGTTATTGGGGGTTCGACGAGCAGTACTTC. The chain couples TRBV6-5 to TRBJ2-7, with D perhaps assigned TRBD1 or TRBD2 (5 bases each). V was shortened by 3 bases and J by 5 bases, with 11 bases between the two germline ends. The germline V gene has CDR1 MNHEY and CDR2 SVGAGI. The CDR3 is 13 amino acids.